Sequencing of this T cell receptor (beta chain) was carried out in a study of beta chain features in type 1 diabetes. Populations isolated by sorting all had purity greater than 95%. CDR3 length equals 15 residues. V dropped 7 bases and J dropped 0 bases, with 13 bases sitting between them. CDR1 MNHNY and CDR2 SVGAGI come from the germline V gene (reference sequence). The study, taken as a whole, reports: Shorter TCRB CDR3s, moderately but significantly so, were found in Type 1 diabetes patients in all four CD4+ subsets. Shorter templates might be favored by PCR, equally in patients and controls.

Concerning this clone: The antigen is unknown.

TCRB transcripts that were expressed got sequenced, as all of the isolated RNA had been reverse transcribed. The repertoire was sequenced with immunoSEQ multiplex PCR; TCRdb's copy has only in-frame clones and lacks some. Of about 340,000 clones in the sample, around 8.5% were seen once. The TCR comes from a man aged 30-40 years with type 1 diabetes. Sequenced sample: central memory CD4+ T cells from blood. V usage is TRBV6-6 and J usage is TRBJ1-5; D might be TRBD1 (5 bases). CDR3 DNA: TGTGCCAGCACCCTACAGGAATATAGCAATCAGCCCCAGCATTTT. It codes for CASTLQEYSNQPQHF.